This T cell receptor (beta chain) was obtained from a study of post-analysis software for immune sequencing data. Study summary: Progressive-relapsing, secondary progressive and relapsing-remitting multiple sclerosis were among the disease courses included. The study, taken as a whole, reports: Patients with multiple sclerosis recorded significantly lower normalized Chao1 diversity than controls, the study found. Clustering by F measure revealed strong co-clustering among samples prepared together in one batch. There were four or five TRBV segments more frequent in patients than controls, and TRBV5-6, TRBV5-1 and TRBV20-1 were among them.

Unique molecular identifiers were carried by the TCR beta cDNA libraries. When about 1 to 11 million T cells were used, they gave a few hundred thousand cDNA molecules. TCRdb re-analysed the PCR reads in MiXCR, keeping a single row per CDR3 protein. The profile shows roughly 730,000 distinct CDR3 sequences, just under 30% of them singletons. The V gene's germline CDR1 is SEHNR and CDR2 FQNEAQ (reference sequence). The CDR3 loop spans 15 amino acids. V lost 2 bases and J 8 bases, leaving 15 bases between the germline ends. Comment on this clonotype: As yet, its antigen is unknown.

The receptor was isolated from a girl under 18 with multiple sclerosis. Sample: blood. The chain uses TRBV7-9 and TRBJ1-4; D possibly corresponds to TRBD1 (6 bases). DNA of the CDR3: TGTGCCAGCAGCTTACCTCGGGGGGCGGAAGAAAAACTGTTTTTT. This encodes CASSLPRGAEEKLFF.